Listed here are 31 T cell receptor beta chains from one sample, sequenced in a study of shared clonotypes between healthy human individuals. The method was immunoSEQ multiplex PCR; TCRdb's version includes in-frame clones alone and lacks a portion of them. The sample includes approximately 620,000 clones, about 97% of them seen just once. Specimen: naive CD4+ T cells sorted from blood. Subset of the sample: CD45RA+ positively selected. These receptors all stem from a woman younger than 45 in good health.

V usage is TRBV10-3 and J usage is TRBJ2-6, with D unclear. V was shortened by 6 bases and J by 2 bases, with 5 bases between the two germline ends. This CDR3 region has 13 residues. Per the germline V gene, CDR1 is ENHRY and CDR2 is SYGVKD. The CDR3 DNA follows: TGTGCCATCAGATTCCCTGGGGCCAACGTCCTGACTTTC. Amino acids: CAIRFPGANVLTF.

The chain is built from TRBV27 and TRBJ2-2, with D uncertain. Germline V gives CDR1 MNHEY, CDR2 SMNVEV (reference sequence). Trimming removed 3 bases at V and 3 bases at J, with 11 bases between. The CDR3 extends over 15 amino acids. The CDR3 loop is CASSLERSHTGELFF. The DNA for the CDR3 is TGTGCCAGCAGTTTGGAGCGTTCCCACACCGGGGAGCTGTTTTTT.

V is TRBV10-3 and J is TRBJ2-7; 8 bases are a match to TRBD2. The V gene end was trimmed by 11 bases and the J gene end by 1 base; junction bases not matched to a gene: 7. Germline lookup yields CDR1 ENHRY and CDR2 SYGVKD. The CDR3 covers 13 residues. The CDR3 DNA reads TGTGCCTCCGGGGGGGAGGCATCCTACGAGCAGTACTTC. Translation: CASGGEASYEQYF.

The chain has TRBV28 and TRBJ1-5; no firm D call. The CDR3 is made up of 14 amino acids. Trimming took 6 bases from V and 9 from J, leaving 18 bases between them. Per germline, CDR1 MDHEN and CDR2 SYDVKM. CDR3 sequence reads: CASRPNGLSGPQHF. The CDR3 region has the DNA TGTGCCAGCAGGCCAAACGGCCTGTCGGGGCCCCAGCATTTT.

The genes are TRBV28 and TRBJ2-5; tentatively, D is TRBD1 (6 bases). The DNA end favors TRBJ2-7, so the J call may be wrong. The length of the CDR3 is 12 residues. Germline V gene data show CDR1 as MDHEN and CDR2 as SYDVKM. CDR3: CASSRGAYEQYF. CDR3 sequence (DNA): TGTGCCAGCAGCAGGGGCGCTTACGAGCAGTACTTC.

The CDR3 spells CASSLRDGSYNEQFF. For the CDR3, the DNA is TGTGCCAGCAGCCTTAGGGACGGATCCTACAATGAGCAGTTCTTC. V usage is TRBV9 and J usage is TRBJ2-1; either TRBD1 or TRBD2 may supply D (5 bases each). Trimming pared 4 bases from V and 1 base from J, leaving 12 bases between. The germline CDR1 and CDR2 sequences are SGDLS and YYNGEE. This CDR3 is built from 15 residues.

CDR3 nucleotide sequence: TGCGCCAGCAGCTTGAGGGGGCCTGGGGCCAACGTCCTGACTTTC. This gives the protein CASSLRGPGANVLTF. The chain joins TRBV5-1 to TRBJ2-6, with 7 bases identical to TRBD1. Germline values: CDR1 SGHRS, CDR2 YFSETQ. The CDR3 is 15 residues long. V shed 1 base and J 2 bases; nucleotides not matched to a gene: 0. Full variable domain (missing parts from reference TRBV5-1 and TRBJ2-6): KAGVTQTPRYLIKTRGQQVTLSCSPISGHRSVSWYQQTPGQGLQFLFEYFSETQRNKGNFPGRFSGRQFSNSRSEMNVSTLELGDSALYLCASSLRGPGANVLTFGAGSRLTVL.

The chain uses TRBV28 and TRBJ1-6; TRBD1 might be the D (5 bases). CDR1 and CDR2 from the germline V gene are MDHEN and SYDVKM. The CDR3 is made up of 12 amino acids. The V end lost 11 bases, the J end lost 11 bases, and 16 bases lay between the germline ends. Here the CDR3 DNA reads TGTGCCGAACTAGGGGATGTGGCACCCCTCCACTTT. Translated, it gives CAELGDVAPLHF.

This clone was counted a single time. The gene calls are TRBV6-1 and TRBJ1-2; D not resolved. CDR1 is MNHNS and CDR2 is SASEGT in the germline V gene. This CDR3 is built from 15 residues. With 0 bases removed from V and 4 bases from J, the gap between germline ends came to 12 bases. The CDR3 reads CASSEANGPPYGYTF. DNA for the CDR3: TGTGCCAGCAGTGAAGCCAACGGACCTCCCTATGGCTACACCTTC.

This clone showed up just a few times. The sample contains more than one DNA sequence encoding this CDR3. The chain joins TRBV9 to TRBJ2-3; D is unresolved. V was pared by 0 bases and J by 5 bases, with 4 bases between. Germline V gene data show CDR1 as SGDLS and CDR2 as YYNGEE. The CDR3 is 12 amino acids. The CDR3 sequence: CASSVDRDTQYF. CDR3 sequence (DNA): TGTGCCAGCAGCGTAGATAGAGATACGCAGTATTTT.

V usage is TRBV28 and J usage is TRBJ2-3; D gene ambiguous. The CDR3 extends over 15 amino acids. Germline assignment: CDR1 MDHEN and CDR2 SYDVKM. Trimming removed 2 bases from V and 2 bases from J, with 11 bases in between. The CDR3, as DNA: TGTGCCAGCAGTTTAGCCGCAATTGACACAGATACGCAGTATTTT. Protein sequence: CASSLAAIDTDTQYF.

The V call is TRBV28, the J call TRBJ2-7, with 15 bases aligning to TRBD2. CDR3 length: 20 amino acids. V lost 1 base to trimming and J lost 0 bases; unmatched junction nucleotides: 10. Germline CDR1 MDHEN, CDR2 SYDVKM. The CDR3 protein is CASSLFSPGLAGGSSYEQYF. CDR3 in DNA: TGTGCCAGCAGTTTATTTTCTCCGGGACTAGCGGGAGGCAGCTCCTACGAGCAGTACTTC.

The DNA of the CDR3 is TGTGCCAGCAGCGTACAACCAGGGGGCACTGAAGCTTTCTTT. It translates to CASSVQPGGTEAFF. The chain carries TRBV9 and TRBJ1-1; 7 bases are shared with TRBD1. This CDR3 is 14 amino acids long. V gave up 1 base and J gave up 4 bases; unmatched junction bases: 4. CDR1 and CDR2 (germline): SGDLS, YYNGEE.

V usage is TRBV19 and J usage is TRBJ2-3, with a tentative D call TRBD2 (6 bases). The germline V and J ends were trimmed by 6 bases and 4 bases, with 14 bases remaining between them. Germline CDR1 and CDR2: LNHDA and SQIVND (reference sequence). This CDR3 has 14 amino acids. The CDR3 sequence is CASSPGVGADTQYF. The CDR3 DNA reads TGTGCCAGTAGCCCGGGAGTCGGGGCAGATACGCAGTATTTT.

CDR3: CASRAGGPYNEQFF. The CDR3 DNA sequence: TGCGCCAGCAGGGCAGGGGGACCCTACAATGAGCAGTTCTTC. This chain uses TRBV4-1 with TRBJ2-1, with TRBD1 identical over 7 bases. V was pared by 6 bases and J by 2 bases, with 4 bases of the junction left unmatched. Germline CDR1 is MGHRA and CDR2 is YSYEKL. CDR3 length: 14 residues.

The chain links TRBV2 to TRBJ2-1; possibly TRBD1 for D (6 bases). Trimming left V 8 bases short and J 0 bases short, with 23 bases between. The germline V gene encodes CDR1 SNHLY and CDR2 FYNNEI. The length of the CDR3 is 18 residues. In nucleotides, the CDR3 is TGTGCCAGCGGAGGAGGTGGGGGCGAGCGCGCCTCCTACAATGAGCAGTTCTTC. This translates into CASGGGGGERASYNEQFF.

The gene calls are TRBV29-1 and TRBJ2-5, with D possibly being TRBD2 (5 bases). CDR1 is SQVTM and CDR2 is ANQGSEA in the germline V gene. The length of the CDR3 is 11 residues. V was shortened by 2 bases and J by 4 bases, with 5 bases between the two germline ends. DNA of the CDR3: TGCAGCGTTGAAAGCGGAGAGACCCAGTACTTC. Its translation is CSVESGETQYF.

This clone was seen just once. V gene TRBV28 combines with J gene TRBJ1-5; perhaps TRBD1 as D (6 bases). The CDR3 runs to 15 residues. The germline CDR1 and CDR2 sequences are MDHEN and SYDVKM. The V end was cut by 4 bases, the J end by 0 bases, with 10 bases between. CDR3 nucleotide sequence: TGTGCCAGCAGTTGGGGGGCGGATAGCAATCAGCCCCAGCATTTT. It codes for CASSWGADSNQPQHF.

This clone was observed a single time. J is TRBJ2-1 and V is TRBV11-2; D is possibly TRBD1 (5 bases). V gave up 1 base and J gave up 5 bases, with 12 bases separating them. The CDR3 is 15 residues long. Germline V gives CDR1 SGHAT, CDR2 FQNNGV. CDR3 region: CASSLGQINNNEQFF. CDR3 DNA: TGTGCCAGCAGCTTAGGACAGATTAATAACAATGAGCAGTTCTTC.

The chain joins TRBV28 to TRBJ1-1, with TRBD1 matching 8 bases. The CDR3 sequence is 19 residues long. V lost 5 bases and J lost 3; bases outside the gene matches: 20. Germline CDR1 is MDHEN and CDR2 is SYDVKM. The CDR3 here is CASSESPGTGSIRYTEAFF. The CDR3 DNA follows: TGTGCCAGCAGTGAGAGTCCCGGGACAGGATCGATTAGGTACACTGAAGCTTTCTTT.

As to this clone: The junction departs from the called germline gene at one end, perhaps through a read error. This rearrangement joins TRBV5-1 to TRBJ2-7, with a weak D call TRBD2 (5 bases). Germline V CDR1 and CDR2: SGHRS, YFSETQ. There are 14 residues in the CDR3. CDR3 residues: CASTPERATYEQYF. The CDR3 DNA reads as TGCGCGAGCACACCAGAGAGGGCAACCTACGAGCAGTACTTC.

The J gene is TRBJ1-2, the V gene TRBV6-1; 7 nucleotides align to TRBD1. The CDR3 is 15 amino acids. V dropped 4 bases and J dropped 4; count of bases not matched to a gene: 9. Per the germline V gene, CDR1 is MNHNS and CDR2 is SASEGT. The CDR3 protein is CASSAQGRTSYGYTF. CDR3 sequence (DNA): TGTGCCAGCAGTGCACAGGGGAGGACGTCCTATGGCTACACCTTC.

The chain couples TRBV2 to TRBJ1-1; perhaps TRBD1 as D (6 bases). Germline-derived CDR1 and CDR2 are SNHLY and FYNNEI. The V and J ends lost 5 bases and 3 bases respectively, with 13 bases between them. The CDR3 spans 14 residues. For the CDR3, the DNA is TGTGCCAGCAGTATACAGGGAGGGGACACTGAAGCTTTCTTT. This sequence encodes CASSIQGGDTEAFF.

This clone was picked up one time. The gene calls are TRBV7-9 and TRBJ1-4; D is unresolved. The CDR3 length is 15 residues. The V end was cut by 6 bases, the J end by 4 bases, with 15 bases between. Germline-derived CDR1 and CDR2 are SEHNR and FQNEAQ (reference sequence). The CDR3 here is CASRTNGPINEKLFF. The CDR3 DNA is TGTGCCAGCAGGACGAATGGGCCGATTAATGAAAAACTGTTTTTT.

V usage is TRBV7-8 and J usage is TRBJ2-7; unclear D gene. Trimming left V 5 bases short and J 1 base short, with 12 bases between. This CDR3 is built from 14 residues. The germline V gene encodes CDR1 SGHVS and CDR2 FQNEAQ. CDR3 nucleotide sequence: TGTGCCAGCAGCCCTTTCGGCGTATCCTACGAGCAGTACTTC. The encoded protein is CASSPFGVSYEQYF.

The chain recombines TRBV15 with TRBJ2-7; 10 bases fit TRBD1. There are 15 residues in the CDR3. Germline CDR1 is LNHNV and CDR2 is YYDKDF (reference sequence). After removal of 0 bases from V and 4 bases from J, the junction contained 3 bases not matched to a gene. This chain's CDR3 is CATSRDWTGGYEQYF. CDR3 DNA sequence: TGTGCCACCAGCAGAGACTGGACAGGGGGGTACGAGCAGTACTTC. Filled out from reference TRBV15 and TRBJ2-7, the complete variable domain reads DAMVIQNPRYQVTQFGKPVTLSCSQTLNHNVMYWYQQKSSQAPKLLFHYYDKDFNNEADTPDNFQSRRPNTSFCFLDIRSPGLGDTAMYLCATSRDWTGGYEQYFGPGTRLTVT.

The chain joins TRBV4-2 to TRBJ1-5; the D gene is possibly TRBD1 (5 bases). Trimming cost V 3 bases and J 2 bases, with 26 bases left between them. Germline V lookup: CDR1 LGHNA, CDR2 YNFKEQ. The CDR3 spans 20 residues. CDR3 loop: CASSHLSYGDSHGGNQPQHF. CDR3 DNA sequence: TGTGCCAGCAGCCACCTCAGCTACGGGGACTCCCATGGGGGCAATCAGCCCCAGCATTTT.

With respect to this clone: The sample has other DNA sequences that encode this CDR3 too. The CDR3 DNA reads as TGTGCCAGCAGTTTTAGGGCCGGGGCTTTCTTT. Residues: CASSFRAGAFF. The rearrangement joins TRBV28 to TRBJ1-1; no reliable D call. Germline CDR1 is MDHEN and CDR2 is SYDVKM. This CDR3 spans 11 amino acids. V was cut by 3 bases and J by 11 bases, with 10 bases left in between.

This clone came up once. This CDR3 is also generated by other DNA sequences in the sample. The rearrangement uses TRBV10-3 and TRBJ2-7, with 7 bases identical to TRBD1. The germline V gene encodes CDR1 ENHRY and CDR2 SYGVKD. The CDR3 consists of 13 residues. Trimming at V came to 2 bases and at J to 3 bases, leaving 1 base not matched to a gene. The CDR3 sequence: CAISERDSYEQYF. The CDR3 DNA sequence: TGTGCCATCAGTGAGAGGGACAGCTACGAGCAGTACTTC.

V usage is TRBV27 and J usage is TRBJ1-4; TRBD1 matches 10 bases. Per the germline V gene, CDR1 is MNHEY and CDR2 is SMNVEV (reference sequence). This CDR3 region has 17 residues. With 8 bases clipped from V and 1 base from J, the junction kept 10 bases outside the gene matches. The CDR3 DNA reads as TGTGCCAGCCGGAGGACAGGGGGTGGGCTAACTAATGAAAAACTGTTTTTT. It translates to CASRRTGGGLTNEKLFF. Variable domain in full (rest from reference TRBV27 and TRBJ1-4): EAQVTQNPRYLITVTGKKLTVTCSQNMNHEYMSWYRQDPGLGLRQIYYSMNVEVTDKGDVPEGYKVSRKEKRNFPLILESPSPNQTSLYFCASRRTGGGLTNEKLFFGSGTQLSVL.

The genes are TRBV27 and TRBJ2-1; D unresolved. The germline V and J ends were trimmed by 8 bases and 2 bases, with 16 bases remaining between them. This CDR3 spans 15 amino acids. Germline CDR1 and CDR2: MNHEY and SMNVEV (reference sequence). CDR3 in amino acids: CASDRQAFTYNEQFF. Here the CDR3 DNA reads TGTGCCAGCGACCGCCAGGCTTTCACCTACAATGAGCAGTTCTTC.